The 22 T cell receptor beta chains in this list originate from one sample, sequenced in a study of cytomegalovirus exposure and HLA in healthy donors. PCR employed 60 Vbeta and 13 Jbeta primers. Here immunoSEQ multiplex PCR was the method, and the copy in TCRdb shows in-frame clones only, minus some. The table shows about 190,000 clones, with about 86% occurring only once. Input material: PBMCs. These TCRs come from a woman under 30 in good health and CMV-seropositive.

V and J are TRBV15 and TRBJ2-2, with 8 bases lining up with TRBD2. This CDR3 has 18 amino acids. The J segment lost 4 bases and the V segment lost 8 bases, leaving 18 bases of the junction unmatched. CDR1 LNHNV and CDR2 YYDKDF come from the germline V gene (reference sequence). The CDR3 DNA sequence: TGTGCCACCCGCTATAGGGAGCGGGGGTACGGTCGCACCGGGGAGCTGTTTTTT. Protein product: CATRYRERGYGRTGELFF.

The chain uses TRBV5-4 and TRBJ2-1, with D tentatively TRBD2 (6 bases). V was trimmed by 6 bases and J by 6 bases, leaving 22 bases between them. Germline V gene sequence: CDR1 SGHNT, CDR2 YYREEE (reference sequence). The CDR3 spans 16 residues. The CDR3 sequence is CASNTRGGAFSNEQFF. The DNA for the CDR3 is TGTGCCAGCAACACCCGGGGCGGGGCCTTCTCCAATGAGCAGTTCTTC.

The V call is TRBV15, the J call TRBJ1-2, with 8 bases matching TRBD1. The CDR3 sequence is 17 residues long. V was pared by 0 bases and J by 4 bases, with 10 bases of the junction left unmatched. Germline values: CDR1 LNHNV, CDR2 YYDKDF (reference sequence). The CDR3 is CATSREETGTGGYGYTF. CDR3 DNA: TGTGCCACCAGCAGAGAGGAAACCGGGACAGGCGGCTATGGCTACACCTTC.

This chain connects TRBV5-6 to TRBJ1-2; the D gene is possibly TRBD1 (5 bases). The CDR3 loop spans 14 amino acids. The germline V and J ends were trimmed by 0 bases and 4 bases, with 10 bases remaining between them. Germline CDR1 reads SGHDT; CDR2 reads YYEEEE. The CDR3 reads CASSLGRGTYGYTF. The CDR3 region has the DNA TGTGCCAGCAGCTTGGGGCGGGGCACCTATGGCTACACCTTC.

The chain employs TRBV29-1 and TRBJ2-5; TRBD1 matches at 11 bases. The CDR3 runs to 14 residues. Germline V gene data show CDR1 as SQVTM and CDR2 as ANQGSEA. V lost 6 bases to trimming and J lost 11 bases; unmatched junction nucleotides: 14. The CDR3 loop reads CSVYGTGGRWEQYF. The CDR3 nucleotides are TGCAGCGTCTACGGGACAGGGGGTCGTTGGGAGCAGTACTTC.

This clone was seen only once. The germline gene is not matched at one end of the junction; a read error may be the cause. This sequence joins TRBV5-1 and TRBJ1-2, with 7 bases matching TRBD1. In germline, CDR1 is SGHRS, CDR2 YFSETQ. This CDR3 is 14 amino acids long. DNA of the CDR3: TGCGCCAGCAGCCCGGGGACAGTCGGACATGGCCACACCTTC. It specifies CASSPGTVGHGHTF.

The rearrangement joins TRBV5-5 to TRBJ1-2; 7 bases are a match to TRBD1. Germline V gene sequence: CDR1 SGHKS, CDR2 YYEKEE (reference sequence). The CDR3 contains 14 residues. V was clipped by 3 bases and J by 6 bases; unmatched bases: 8. CDR3 nucleotides: TGTGCCAGCAGCTCAGAGACAGGGTGGGATGGCTACACCTTC. As protein: CASSSETGWDGYTF.

The V call is TRBV7-8, the J call TRBJ2-7, with TRBD2 matching over 7 bases. CDR1 is SGHVS and CDR2 is FQNEAQ in the germline V gene. The length of the CDR3 is 14 residues. Trimming cost V 4 bases and J 3 bases; bases outside gene matches: 6. The DNA of the CDR3 is TGTGCCAGCAGCTCCGGACTAGTCAGCTACGAGCAGTACGTC. Protein: CASSSGLVSYEQYV.

This clone was seen a handful of times. The genes are TRBV9 and TRBJ1-5; 7 nucleotides line up with TRBD1. CDR3 length: 14 amino acids. With 7 bases clipped from V and 1 base from J, the junction kept 5 bases outside the gene matches. In germline, CDR1 is SGDLS, CDR2 YYNGEE. The CDR3 nucleotides are TGTGCCAGCGGAGAAGGGGGCAGCAATCAGCCCCAGCATTTT. This codes for CASGEGGSNQPQHF.

J is TRBJ2-7 and V is TRBV28; 7 positions agree with TRBD2. The V and J ends lost 7 bases and 3 bases, in that order; junction bases with no gene match: 9. Germline V gives CDR1 MDHEN, CDR2 SYDVKM. This CDR3 region has 14 residues. In DNA, the CDR3 is TGTGCCAGCATCCCCCGGGGGGATTACTACGAGCAGTACTTC. Residues: CASIPRGDYYEQYF.

Notes on this clone: Relative to the germline gene, one junction end is altered; a read error may explain this. The rearrangement uses TRBV15 and TRBJ2-4; 7 bases line up with TRBD1. The V gene's germline CDR1 is LNHNV and CDR2 YYDKDF (reference sequence). This CDR3 spans 19 amino acids. As DNA, the CDR3 is TGTGCCACCAGCAGAGATCCCTCGCCAGGGGGTAAGGCCAAAAACAGTCAGTACTTC. Protein sequence: CATSRDPSPGGKAKNSQYF.

The chain links TRBV7-2 to TRBJ2-2; 10 bases are a match to TRBD1. The CDR3 extends over 17 amino acids. V lost 1 base, J lost 5 bases, and 7 bases stayed unmatched. Germline CDR1 is SGHTA and CDR2 is FQGNSA. Here the CDR3 reads CASSLGPTGGGTGELFF. DNA of the CDR3: TGTGCCAGCAGCTTAGGCCCGACAGGGGGCGGGACCGGGGAGCTGTTTTTT. Full variable domain (outside the CDR3, taken from reference TRBV7-2 and TRBJ2-2): GAGVSQSPSNKVTEKGKDVELRCDPISGHTALYWYRQSLGQGLEFLIYFQGNSAPDKSGLPSDRFSAERTGGSVSTLTIQRTQQEDSAVYLCASSLGPTGGGTGELFFGEGSRLTVL.

The chain joins TRBV7-9 to TRBJ1-5; 8 bases are a match to TRBD1. Germline V gene lookup returns CDR1 SEHNR and CDR2 FQNEAQ (reference sequence). V was clipped by 5 bases and J by 4 bases; unmatched bases: 7. This CDR3 spans 15 amino acids. The CDR3 is CASSRTGIVNQPQHF. The DNA for the CDR3 is TGTGCCAGCAGCCGGACAGGGATTGTTAATCAGCCCCAGCATTTT.

A single count supports this clone. The V gene is TRBV7-9, the J gene TRBJ2-1, with TRBD1 matching over 7 bases. There are 13 residues in the CDR3. The trim removed 2 bases at V and 6 bases at J, leaving 1 base unmatched. Germline assignment: CDR1 SEHNR and CDR2 FQNEAQ (reference sequence). CDR3 loop: CASSLNRGNEQFF. The CDR3 DNA is TGTGCCAGCAGCTTAAACAGGGGCAATGAGCAGTTCTTC.

This clone was observed a handful of times. The chain employs TRBV5-4 and TRBJ2-3, with D unclear. The CDR3 extends over 15 amino acids. Germline CDR1 and CDR2: SGHNT and YYREEE (reference sequence). Trimming took 3 bases from V and 3 from J, leaving 14 bases between them. CDR3 sequence (DNA): TGTGCCAGCAGCTCCCTATCTTTCGGTACAGATACGCAGTATTTT. Amino acid sequence: CASSSLSFGTDTQYF.

The chain couples TRBV11-3 to TRBJ2-5; D is possibly TRBD1 (6 bases). The end of the DNA is better explained by TRBJ2-7, so the J call may be wrong. This CDR3 spans 13 amino acids. Germline V gene lookup returns CDR1 SGHNT and CDR2 YENEEA. Here the CDR3 DNA reads TGTGCCAGCAGCTTGGACAGCAACTACGAGCAGTACTTC. Translating it yields CASSLDSNYEQYF.

Comments on this clone: The same CDR3 can be traced to other DNA sequences in this sample. The chain uses TRBV7-9 and TRBJ2-7; D ambiguous. Per the germline V gene, CDR1 is SEHNR and CDR2 is FQNEAQ (reference sequence). The CDR3 sequence is 15 residues long. This chain's CDR3 is CASTNLAGRFYEQYV. The CDR3 bases are TGTGCCAGCACCAACCTGGCAGGTAGGTTCTACGAGCAGTATGTC.

This chain connects TRBV19 to TRBJ1-2, with 7 positions matching TRBD1. The CDR3 is 14 amino acids. V gave up 4 bases and J gave up 8 bases; unmatched junction bases: 10. CDR1 and CDR2 from the germline V gene are LNHDA and SQIVND (reference sequence). For the CDR3, the DNA is TGTGCCAGTAGTAGACAGGGTGGAGGTGACGGCTACACCTTC. It specifies CASSRQGGGDGYTF.

The chain combines TRBV5-1 with TRBJ2-2, with 10 positions matching TRBD1. This CDR3 is built from 15 residues. The germline V gene has CDR1 SGHRS and CDR2 YFSETQ. Trimming removed 0 bases from V and 4 bases from J; junction bases left unmatched: 0. CDR3 nucleotide sequence: TGCGCCAGCAGCTTGGGGACAGGGGGCACCGGGGAGCTGTTTTTT. Its protein product is CASSLGTGGTGELFF. Together with reference TRBV5-1 and TRBJ2-2, the CDR3 gives the full variable domain: KAGVTQTPRYLIKTRGQQVTLSCSPISGHRSVSWYQQTPGQGLQFLFEYFSETQRNKGNFPGRFSGRQFSNSRSEMNVSTLELGDSALYLCASSLGTGGTGELFFGEGSRLTVL.

This clone was counted a few times. CDR3 protein: CASSPGQLNNQPQHF. The CDR3 DNA is TGTGCCAGCAGTCCCGGACAGCTGAATAATCAGCCCCAGCATTTT. J is TRBJ1-5 and V is TRBV6-6, with D perhaps TRBD1 (6 bases). V lost 5 bases and J lost 4, with 15 bases in between. CDR1 and CDR2 from the germline V gene are MNHNY and SVGAGI (reference sequence). The CDR3 has 15 amino acids.

The chain carries TRBV6-1 and TRBJ1-5, with D perhaps TRBD1 (6 bases). Trimming took 5 bases from V and 0 from J, leaving 11 bases between them. This CDR3 region has 15 residues. Germline V gene data show CDR1 as MNHNS and CDR2 as SASEGT. CDR3 region: CASSSRGSSNQPQHF. The DNA for the CDR3 is TGTGCCAGCAGTAGCAGGGGCTCTAGCAATCAGCCCCAGCATTTT.

The rearrangement links TRBV7-9 to TRBJ2-5; 9 bases are shared with TRBD1. CDR1 and CDR2 from the germline V gene are SEHNR and FQNEAQ (reference sequence). Unmatched junction bases numbered 10, after V lost 0 bases and J lost 11 bases. This CDR3 is built from 15 residues. CDR3: CASSLAGTGSREQYF. CDR3 nucleotide sequence: TGTGCCAGCAGCTTAGCCGGGACAGGGTCGAGGGAGCAGTACTTC.